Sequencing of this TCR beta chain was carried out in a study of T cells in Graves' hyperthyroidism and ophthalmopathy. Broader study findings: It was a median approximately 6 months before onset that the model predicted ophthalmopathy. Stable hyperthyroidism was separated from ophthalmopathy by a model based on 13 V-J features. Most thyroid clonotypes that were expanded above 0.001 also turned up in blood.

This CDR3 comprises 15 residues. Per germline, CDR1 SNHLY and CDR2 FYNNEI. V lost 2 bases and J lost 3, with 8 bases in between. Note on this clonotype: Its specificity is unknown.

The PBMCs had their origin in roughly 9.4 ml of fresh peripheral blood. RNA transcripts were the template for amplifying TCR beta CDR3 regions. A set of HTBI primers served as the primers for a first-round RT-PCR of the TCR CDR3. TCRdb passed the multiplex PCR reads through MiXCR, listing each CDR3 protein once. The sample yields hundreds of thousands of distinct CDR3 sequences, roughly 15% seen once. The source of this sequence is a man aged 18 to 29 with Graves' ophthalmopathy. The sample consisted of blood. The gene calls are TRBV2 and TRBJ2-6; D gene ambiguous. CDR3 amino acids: CASSENYSGANVLTF. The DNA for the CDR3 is TGTGCCAGCAGTGAAAACTACAGTGGGGCCAACGTCCTGACTTTC.